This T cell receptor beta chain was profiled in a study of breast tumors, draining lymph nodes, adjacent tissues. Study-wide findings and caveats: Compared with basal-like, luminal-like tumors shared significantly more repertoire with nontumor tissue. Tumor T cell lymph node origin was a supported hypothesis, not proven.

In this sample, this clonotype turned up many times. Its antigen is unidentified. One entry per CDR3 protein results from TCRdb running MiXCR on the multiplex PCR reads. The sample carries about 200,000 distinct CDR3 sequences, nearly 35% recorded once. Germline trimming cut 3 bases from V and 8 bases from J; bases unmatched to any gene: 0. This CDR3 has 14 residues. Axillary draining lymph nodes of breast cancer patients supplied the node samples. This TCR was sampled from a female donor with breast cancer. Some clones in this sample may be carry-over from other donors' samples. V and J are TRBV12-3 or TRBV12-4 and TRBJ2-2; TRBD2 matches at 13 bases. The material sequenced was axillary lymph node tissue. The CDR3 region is CASSLTSGRGELFF. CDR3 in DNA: TGTGCCAGCAGTTTGACTAGCGGGAGGGGGGAGCTGTTTTTT.